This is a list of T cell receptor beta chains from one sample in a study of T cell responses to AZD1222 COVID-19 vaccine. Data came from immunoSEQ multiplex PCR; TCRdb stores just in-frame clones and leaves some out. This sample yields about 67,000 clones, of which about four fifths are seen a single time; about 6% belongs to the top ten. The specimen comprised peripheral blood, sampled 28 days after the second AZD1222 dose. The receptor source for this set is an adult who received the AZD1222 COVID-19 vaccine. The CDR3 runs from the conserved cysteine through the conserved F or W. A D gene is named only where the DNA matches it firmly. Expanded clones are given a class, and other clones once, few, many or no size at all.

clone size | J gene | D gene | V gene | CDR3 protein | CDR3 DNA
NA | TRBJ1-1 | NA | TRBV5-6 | CATSGSTGMNTEAFF | TGTGCCACCTCGGGGTCAACGGGGATGAACACTGAAGCTTTCTTT
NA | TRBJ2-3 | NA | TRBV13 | CASSPEGERTDTQYF | TGTGCCAGCAGCCCAGAGGGGGAGAGAACAGATACGCAGTATTTT
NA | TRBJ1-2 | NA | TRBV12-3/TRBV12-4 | CASTRGDGYTF | TGTGCCAGCACCAGAGGGGATGGCTACACCTTC
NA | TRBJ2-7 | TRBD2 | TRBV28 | CASSPGGLYYEQYF | TGTGCCAGCAGCCCGGGGGGGCTTTACTACGAGCAGTACTTC
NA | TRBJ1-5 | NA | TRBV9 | CASSVSPTEPQHF | TGTGCCAGCAGCGTATCCCCCACAGAGCCCCAGCATTTT
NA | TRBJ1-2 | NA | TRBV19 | CASREAPYGYTF | TGTGCCAGTAGAGAAGCCCCGTATGGCTACACCTTC
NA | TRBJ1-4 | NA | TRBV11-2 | CASSLGGSEKLFF | TGTGCCAGCAGCTTAGGGGGGAGTGAAAAACTGTTTTTT
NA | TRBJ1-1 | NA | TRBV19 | CASSIWNTEAFF | TGTGCCAGTAGTATTTGGAACACTGAAGCTTTCTTT
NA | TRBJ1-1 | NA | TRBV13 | CASSLEVNTEAFF | TGTGCCAGCAGCTTGGAGGTGAACACTGAAGCTTTCTTT
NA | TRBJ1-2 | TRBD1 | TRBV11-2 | CASSRGTGEKVRVGDYTF | TGTGCCAGCAGCCGGGGGACAGGGGAAAAGGTACGGGTCGGCGACTACACCTTC
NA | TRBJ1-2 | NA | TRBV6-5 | CASSNTGTNYGYTF | TGTGCCAGCAGTAATACCGGGACGAACTATGGCTACACCTTC
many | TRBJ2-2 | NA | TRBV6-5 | CASRGVRDTGELFF | TGTGCCAGCAGAGGGGTGCGGGACACCGGGGAGCTGTTTTTT
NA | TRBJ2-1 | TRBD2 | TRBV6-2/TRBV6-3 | CASSRKTGLLVYNEQFF | TGTGCCAGCAGTAGAAAGACGGGACTATTGGTATACAATGAGCAGTTCTTC
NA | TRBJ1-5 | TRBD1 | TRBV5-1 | CASSPGTGDQPQHF | TGCGCCAGCAGCCCCGGGACAGGGGATCAGCCCCAGCATTTT
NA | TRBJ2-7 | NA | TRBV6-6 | CASSYSTVSLGYEQYF | TGTGCCAGCAGTTACTCGACCGTAAGCTTGGGGTACGAGCAGTACTTC
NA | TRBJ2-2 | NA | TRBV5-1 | CASSYDGDTGELFF | TGCGCCAGCAGCTATGACGGGGACACCGGGGAGCTGTTTTTT
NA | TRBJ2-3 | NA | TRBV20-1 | CSARKGDKYF | TGCAGTGCTAGGAAAGGAGATAAGTATTTT
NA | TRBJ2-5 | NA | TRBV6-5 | CASTLGLGETQYF | TGTGCCAGCACCCTGGGACTCGGGGAGACCCAGTACTTC
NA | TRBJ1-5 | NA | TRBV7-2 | CASSDGVYSNQPQHF | TGTGCCAGCAGCGACGGGGTGTACAGCAATCAGCCCCAGCATTTT
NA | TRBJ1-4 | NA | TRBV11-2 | CASSLALGGGSEKLFF | TGTGCCAGCAGCTTAGCGCTCGGGGGAGGTAGTGAAAAACTGTTTTTT
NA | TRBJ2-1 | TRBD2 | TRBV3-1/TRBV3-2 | CASSTRGLAGGYSISSYNEQFF | TGTGCCAGCAGCACAAGGGGGCTAGCGGGGGGCTATTCGATTAGCTCCTACAATGAGCAGTTCTTC
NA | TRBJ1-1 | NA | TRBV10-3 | CAISDWTSNTEAFF | TGTGCCATCAGTGATTGGACTTCGAACACTGAAGCTTTCTTT